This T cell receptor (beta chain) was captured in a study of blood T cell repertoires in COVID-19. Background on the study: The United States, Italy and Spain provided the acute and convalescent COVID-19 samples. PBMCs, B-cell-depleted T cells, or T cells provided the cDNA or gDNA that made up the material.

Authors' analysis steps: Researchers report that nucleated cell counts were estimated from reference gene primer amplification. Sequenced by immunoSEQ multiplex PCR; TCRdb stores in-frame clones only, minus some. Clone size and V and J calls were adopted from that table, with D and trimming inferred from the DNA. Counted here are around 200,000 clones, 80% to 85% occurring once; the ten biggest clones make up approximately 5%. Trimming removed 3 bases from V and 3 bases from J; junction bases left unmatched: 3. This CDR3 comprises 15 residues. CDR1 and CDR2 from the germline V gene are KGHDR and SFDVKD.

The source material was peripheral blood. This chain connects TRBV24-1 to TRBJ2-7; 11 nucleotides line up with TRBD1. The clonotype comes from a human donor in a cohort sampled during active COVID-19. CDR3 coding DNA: TGTGCCACCAGTGATGCCGGGACAGGGGGCTACGAGCAGTACTTC. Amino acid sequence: CATSDAGTGGYEQYF.